This T cell receptor beta chain was recovered during a study of blood T cells in healthy people across ages. Whole-study context: Per two T cells, template switching captured roughly one barcoded beta molecule.

A second PCR, run for roughly 7 to 12 cycles, used a sample-barcoded 5' primer plus a J-beta primer mix. TCRdb re-derived calls from the 5' RACE reads in MiXCR, one entry per CDR3 protein. The profile covers about 1.8 million distinct CDR3 sequences, with about 50% appearing a single time and roughly 2.1% taken by the ten largest. A note on this clonotype: Its specificity is not known.

General study results and limits: Compared with aged donors, long-lived donors showed fewer expanded clones, suggesting selection.

Trimming removed 6 bases from V and 2 bases from J; junction bases left unmatched: 6. This CDR3 is built from 15 residues. Germline V CDR1 and CDR2: DFQATT, SNEGSKA (reference sequence). The sample providers were healthy Caucasian people from Russia, aged about 6 to 90. Sequencing input: blood. The TCR sequence derives from a woman aged 40-49 years in good health. The J gene is TRBJ2-3, the V gene TRBV20-1; TRBD2 aligns across 12 bases. The CDR3 DNA reads TGCAGTGCCACAGGACTAGCGGGGACCACAGATACGCAGTATTTT. It yields the protein CSATGLAGTTDTQYF.